Below are 13 T cell receptor beta chains sequenced from a single sample in a study of blood T cell repertoires in COVID-19. The assay was immunoSEQ multiplex PCR, and TCRdb's table has in-frame clones only and misses some. Of hundreds of thousands of clones listed, approximately 89% are singletons. Input material: PBMCs or T cells enriched from blood (not recorded which). Receptor source: a woman in her 30s with acute COVID-19.

The rearrangement links TRBV11-2 to TRBJ2-1, with a tentative D call TRBD2 (6 bases). This CDR3 is 16 amino acids long. V gave up 5 bases and J gave up 5 bases, with 19 bases separating them. In germline, CDR1 is SGHAT, CDR2 FQNNGV. DNA of the CDR3: TGTGCCAGCAGCCCACGTCTAGCGATTTCCCACAATGAGCAGTTCTTC. Translated, it gives CASSPRLAISHNEQFF. Together with reference TRBV11-2 and TRBJ2-1, the CDR3 gives the full variable domain: EAGVAQSPRYKIIEKRQSVAFWCNPISGHATLYWYQQILGQGPKLLIQFQNNGVVDDSQLPKDRFSAERLKGVDSTLKIQPAKLEDSAVYLCASSPRLAISHNEQFFGPGTRLTVL.

The chain has TRBV4-1 and TRBJ1-1, with a tentative D call TRBD1 (5 bases). This CDR3 is built from 18 residues. CDR1 MGHRA and CDR2 YSYEKL come from the germline V gene. The V end lost 0 bases, the J end lost 4 bases, and 21 bases lay between the germline ends. CDR3 amino acids: CASSQDRETAGSGTEAFF. CDR3 in DNA: TGCGCCAGCAGCCAAGATCGTGAGACAGCCGGGAGCGGCACTGAAGCTTTCTTT.

The CDR3 here is CASSHTGSNQPQHF. The DNA for the CDR3 is TGTGCCAGCAGCCATACAGGGAGCAATCAGCCCCAGCATTTT. The rearrangement uses TRBV7-9 and TRBJ1-5; the D gene is possibly TRBD1 (6 bases). The CDR3 extends over 14 amino acids. V lost 5 bases and J lost 1, with 9 bases in between. Germline CDR1 reads SEHNR; CDR2 reads FQNEAQ (reference sequence).

This clone came up once. The chain couples TRBV3-1 (or the pseudogene TRBV3-2) to TRBJ2-7; D not certain. The germline V gene encodes CDR1 LGHDT and CDR2 YNNKEL (reference sequence). Trimming stripped 0 bases from V and 2 bases from J, with 11 bases between. This CDR3 has 15 amino acids. CDR3 nucleotide sequence: TGTGCCAGCAGCCAAGACCCAGGCCCACCCTACGAGCAGTACTTC. Amino acids: CASSQDPGPPYEQYF.

The chain recombines TRBV2 with TRBJ1-1; no reliable D call. The CDR3 contains 12 residues. Per germline, CDR1 SNHLY and CDR2 FYNNEI. Trimming stripped 3 bases from V and 4 bases from J, with 6 bases between. The CDR3 bases are TGTGCCAGCAGTGAGGGAGTCACTGAAGCTTTCTTT. Protein sequence: CASSEGVTEAFF.

V and J are TRBV25-1 and TRBJ1-2; 8 nucleotides align to TRBD1. Germline CDR1 reads MGHDK; CDR2 reads SYGVNS. The V and J ends lost 5 bases and 0 bases, in that order; junction bases with no gene match: 11. The CDR3 contains 17 residues. CDR3 in amino acids: CASSPWGGTGPNYGYTF. For the CDR3, the DNA is TGTGCCAGCAGTCCATGGGGGGGGACAGGACCTAACTATGGCTACACCTTC.

The rearrangement uses TRBV4-3 and TRBJ1-2, with 7 bases aligning to TRBD1. V was pared by 2 bases and J by 4 bases, with 4 bases of the junction left unmatched. Germline values: CDR1 LGHNA, CDR2 YSLEER. CDR3 length: 14 amino acids. CDR3 amino acids: CASSQPGQSYGYTF. In DNA, the CDR3 is TGCGCCAGCAGCCAACCGGGACAGAGCTATGGCTACACCTTC.

This chain joins TRBV3-1 (or the pseudogene TRBV3-2) and TRBJ2-1; TRBD2 matches at 11 bases. V dropped 4 bases and J dropped 5; count of bases not matched to a gene: 4. The CDR3 runs 15 residues. Germline V gene lookup returns CDR1 LGHDT and CDR2 YNNKEL (reference sequence). Here the CDR3 DNA reads TGTGCCAGCAGCCCCCGGACTAGCGGGCACAATGAGCAGTTCTTC. Translating gives CASSPRTSGHNEQFF.

The chain uses TRBV4-3 and TRBJ2-3, with 10 bases lining up with TRBD2. Germline CDR1 is LGHNA and CDR2 is YSLEER. The CDR3 spans 16 residues. Trimming took 3 bases from V and 5 from J; bases not matched to a gene: 8. The CDR3 region has the DNA TGCGCCAGCAGCCATCGTTGGACTAGCGGTATAGATACGCAGTATTTT. Translation gives CASSHRWTSGIDTQYF.

V is TRBV7-2 and J is TRBJ1-4; D is perhaps TRBD1 (5 bases). Between the trimmed V and J ends, which lost 1 base and 4 bases, there was a span of 10 bases. Germline V gives CDR1 SGHTA, CDR2 FQGNSA. The CDR3 is made up of 15 amino acids. This CDR3 is CASSLGQGYNEKLFF. The CDR3 DNA sequence: TGTGCCAGCAGCTTAGGGCAGGGCTATAATGAAAAACTGTTTTTT.

The chain uses TRBV6-5 and TRBJ2-1; D is unresolved. Germline CDR1 and CDR2: MNHEY and SVGAGI. V was clipped by 2 bases and J by 0 bases, with 8 bases between them. CDR3 length: 15 residues. The CDR3 region has the DNA TGTGCCAGCAGTTACGGGCAGAGCTCCTACAATGAGCAGTTCTTC. Translated, it gives CASSYGQSSYNEQFF.

The chain is built from TRBV7-9 and TRBJ1-3, with D unclear. The V gene lost 4 bases and the J gene lost 0 bases, with 10 bases spanning the gap. This CDR3 comprises 15 residues. Germline V gene data show CDR1 as SEHNR and CDR2 as FQNEAQ (reference sequence). CDR3 nucleotides: TGTGCCAGCAGCTCCACAGTCAACTCTGGAAACACCATATATTTT. Protein product: CASSSTVNSGNTIYF.

V usage is TRBV19 and J usage is TRBJ1-2; tentative D call: TRBD1 (5 bases). Trimming cost V 3 bases and J 5 bases, with 22 bases left between them. Germline CDR1 is LNHDA and CDR2 is SQIVND (reference sequence). This CDR3 is built from 17 residues. CDR3 sequence (DNA): TGTGCCAGTAGTATGCAGACAGTCACCTCTCTCCGTTATGGCTACACCTTC. Encoded protein: CASSMQTVTSLRYGYTF.